The clone carrying this T cell receptor (beta chain) was detected many times. This sample was included in a study of T cells in Graves' hyperthyroidism and ophthalmopathy. Germline CDR1 and CDR2: KGHDR and SFDVKD. This CDR3 has 12 amino acids. The V end was cut by 2 bases, the J end by 3 bases, with 3 bases between. RNA transcripts provided the source from which TCR beta CDR3 regions were amplified. First-round RT-PCR with HTBI primers amplified the TCR CDR3 region. Via MiXCR, TCRdb re-called the multiplex PCR reads, giving one row per CDR3 protein. Seen here are a few hundred thousand distinct CDR3 sequences, 12% to 15% observed once, and the top ten hold approximately 14%. Graves' hyperthyroidism was deemed stable absent ophthalmopathy progression within 18 months.

Sequenced material: blood. The rearrangement links TRBV24-1 to TRBJ1-2; D remains unclear. The receptor's source is a woman in her 40s with Graves' hyperthyroidism. The CDR3 coding sequence is TGTGCCACCAGTGATTGGGACTATGGCTACACCTTC. Translating it yields CATSDWDYGYTF.